These 21 T cell receptor beta chains were all obtained from the same sample, sequenced in a study of human CD8 memory T cell subsets (TCRdb year 2020). The sequencing machine was a NextSeq 550. A Human TCR Profiling Kit was used to prepare UMI-labeled 5' RACE TCRbeta libraries. Following TCRdb reprocessing, every CDR3 protein sequence forms one entry, and DNA is not provided. Per the sample table, the count is thousands of distinct CDR3 sequences. About 18% of the sample rests with the top ten. Progenitor exhausted-like memory CD8+ T cells (TPEX) were defined as CCR7+ PD-1+ TIGIT+ early differentiated memory cells with dysfunctional, exhausted-like traits. The specimen was CD8+ T cells from PBMCs. The receptors were sampled from a human donor in good health.

This chain uses TRBV19 with TRBJ1-1. Germline V gives CDR1 LNHDA, CDR2 SQIVND (reference sequence). The CDR3 covers 14 residues. CDR3 amino acids: CASRRVDANTEAFF.

V gene TRBV6-5 combines with J gene TRBJ2-3. CDR1 is MNHEY and CDR2 is SVGAGI in the germline V gene. The CDR3 is 13 residues long. The CDR3 reads CASSYGRSRTQYF.

This clonotype counts as hyperexpanded by frequency. This sequence joins TRBV2 and TRBJ1-4. The germline V gene has CDR1 SNHLY and CDR2 FYNNEI. This CDR3 has 14 amino acids. The CDR3: CASSVGQTNEKLFF. The whole variable domain, remainder taken from reference TRBV2 and TRBJ1-4, is EPEVTQTPSHQVTQMGQEVILRCVPISNHLYFYWYRQILGQKVEFLVSFYNNEISEKSEIFDDQFSVERPDGSNFTLKIRSTKLEDSAMYFCASSVGQTNEKLFFGSGTQLSVL.

The chain links TRBV28 to TRBJ1-5; TCRdb picks TRBD1, but there is no DNA to check that call. The CDR3 is made up of 16 amino acids. The V gene's germline CDR1 is MDHEN and CDR2 SYDVKM. The CDR3 sequence is CASRGGTGASSQPQHF.

J is TRBJ1-5 and V is TRBV10-3; the TCRdb D gene call, TRBD1, has no DNA to confirm it. The CDR3 runs to 16 residues. CDR1 and CDR2 (germline): ENHRY, SYGVKD. The CDR3 sequence is CAISESGQYSNQPQHF.

The V and J genes are TRBV7-9 and TRBJ2-7. The CDR3 is 12 amino acids. Germline CDR1 SEHNR, CDR2 FQNEAQ (reference sequence). This chain's CDR3 is CASSLGAYEQYF.

This clonotype is classed as medium-sized (0.01 to 0.1%) by frequency. The chain combines TRBV7-3 with TRBJ2-2; the TCRdb D gene call, TRBD2, has no DNA to confirm it. CDR1 is SGHTA, CDR2 FQGTGA, per germline. This CDR3 has 19 residues. The CDR3: CASSLSPVTSGGYTGELFF.

This clonotype shows up as medium-sized by frequency. This rearrangement joins TRBV20-1 to TRBJ2-1; TCRdb names TRBD1, which stays unverified in the absence of DNA. Germline V lookup: CDR1 DFQATT, CDR2 SNEGSKA (reference sequence). This CDR3 is 17 amino acids long. CDR3 in amino acids: CSAPTGEKFLSYNEQFF.

This chain connects TRBV2 to TRBJ2-7; TCRdb calls TRBD1, which cannot be checked without DNA. The V gene's germline CDR1 is SNHLY and CDR2 FYNNEI. This CDR3 region has 14 residues. The CDR3 spells CASILGQGAYEQYF.

The rearrangement links TRBV10-3 to TRBJ2-1; TCRdb designates TRBD1, a call that cannot be tested without DNA. CDR3 size: 19 residues. Per germline, CDR1 ENHRY and CDR2 SYGVKD. CDR3 sequence: CAISEPSPLGLDSYNEQFF.

This chain uses TRBV28 with TRBJ2-7; TCRdb picks TRBD1, but there is no DNA to check that call. This CDR3 comprises 15 residues. CDR1 is MDHEN and CDR2 is SYDVKM in the germline V gene. CDR3 loop: CASSFGGTGAYEQYF.

Judged by frequency, this clonotype is medium-sized (0.01 to 0.1%). The chain is built from TRBV7-2 and TRBJ2-1; TCRdb indicates TRBD2, and absent DNA this call remains unverified. In germline, CDR1 is SGHTA, CDR2 FQGNSA. There are 15 residues in the CDR3. The CDR3 spells CASSLPTGSYNEQFF.

By frequency, this clonotype is medium-sized. This chain connects TRBV11-2 to TRBJ2-1; TCRdb's assignment of TRBD1 cannot be checked, as there is no DNA. This CDR3 is 14 amino acids long. The germline V gene has CDR1 SGHAT and CDR2 FQNNGV. The CDR3 sequence is CASSLGDIYNEQFF. Full variable domain (remainder filled in from reference TRBV11-2 and TRBJ2-1): EAGVAQSPRYKIIEKRQSVAFWCNPISGHATLYWYQQILGQGPKLLIQFQNNGVVDDSQLPKDRFSAERLKGVDSTLKIQPAKLEDSAVYLCASSLGDIYNEQFFGPGTRLTVL.

The V call is TRBV11-2, the J call TRBJ2-1; TCRdb lists TRBD2, though no DNA is available to test this call. CDR3 length equals 13 residues. CDR1 is SGHAT, CDR2 FQNNGV, per germline. The CDR3 is CASSSGTSGRPFF.

V and J are TRBV6-2 or TRBV6-3 and TRBJ2-5. This CDR3 comprises 14 residues. Germline loops: CDR1 MNHEY, CDR2 SVGEGT. CDR3 sequence reads: CASSYFAKGETQYF.

This chain's CDR3 is CASTTIFSSYNEQFF. The chain carries TRBV2 and TRBJ2-1. This CDR3 region has 15 residues. Germline V gene data show CDR1 as SNHLY and CDR2 as FYNNEI.

This chain links TRBV14 with TRBJ2-3; without DNA, the TCRdb call of TRBD2 cannot be checked. CDR3 length: 20 residues. Germline V CDR1 and CDR2: SGHDN, FVKESK. The CDR3 is CASSGRGLAGEELSTDTQYF. The whole variable domain, filled in from reference TRBV14 and TRBJ2-3, reads EAGVTQFPSHSVIEKGQTVTLRCDPISGHDNLYWYRRVMGKEIKFLLHFVKESKQDESGMPNNRFLAERTGGTYSTLKVQPAELEDSGVYFCASSGRGLAGEELSTDTQYFGPGTRLTVL.

The chain has TRBV5-1 and TRBJ2-1; TCRdb designates TRBD1, a call that cannot be tested without DNA. The CDR3 consists of 12 residues. Germline V gene sequence: CDR1 SGHRS, CDR2 YFSETQ. Here the CDR3 reads CASSLIGAEQFF.

The genes are TRBV6-5 and TRBJ2-2; with no DNA, the TCRdb D assignment of TRBD1 cannot be verified. Germline CDR1 and CDR2: MNHEY and SVGAGI. The CDR3 sequence is 14 residues long. CDR3 protein: CASSYSQGAGELFF.

This chain uses TRBV30 with TRBJ1-1; lacking DNA, the TRBD1 call made by TCRdb goes unchecked. This CDR3 is built from 14 residues. Per the germline V gene, CDR1 is GTSNPN and CDR2 is SVGIG (reference sequence). The CDR3 region is CAWRGAFRGTEAFF.

This chain connects TRBV12-5 to TRBJ1-1; TCRdb reports TRBD1, a call that lacks DNA to check it against. The CDR3 consists of 15 residues. Germline CDR1 reads LGHNT; CDR2 reads FRNRAP. CDR3 in amino acids: CASGLVRTGNTEAFF.